Shown below are 11 T cell receptor beta chains from a single sample sequenced in a study of response to subunit inactivated influenza vaccine. TCRdb reprocessed the RT-PCR reads via MiXCR and lists one record per CDR3 protein. Of some 150,000 distinct CDR3 sequences in the sample, approximately 12% were seen once. This sample was also put to use in a study of T cells expressing NK-cell markers. That publication notes: It was by 5'RACE template switching with UMIs that TCR beta cDNA was made.

Specimen: CD8+ T cells sorted from PBMCs, collected 11 to 12 days after vaccination. Receptors originate from a man aged 45-60 years who received an inactivated influenza vaccine.

In this sample, this clonotype turned up a few times. This rearrangement joins TRBV25-1 to TRBJ2-7; 7 nucleotides match TRBD1. The germline V gene encodes CDR1 MGHDK and CDR2 SYGVNS. The ends lost 3 bases at V and 4 bases at J; junction bases unmatched: 3. There are 13 residues in the CDR3. CDR3 sequence: CASSDYRGYEQYF. The CDR3 bases are TGTGCCAGCAGTGATTACAGGGGTTACGAGCAGTACTTC.

This clonotype was counted between two and nine times. This rearrangement joins TRBV6-1 to TRBJ2-2; a possible D gene is TRBD1 (6 bases). Germline V gene lookup returns CDR1 MNHNS and CDR2 SASEGT. V was pared by 6 bases and J by 0 bases, with 11 bases between. The CDR3 has 15 residues. CDR3 sequence reads: CASRGASTNTGELFF. In DNA form, the CDR3 reads TGTGCCAGCAGGGGGGCCAGCACGAACACCGGGGAGCTGTTTTTT.

This clonotype has only a few counts. This chain joins TRBV4-3 and TRBJ2-1, with 7 bases that match TRBD2. J lost 0 bases, V lost 9 bases, and 8 bases had no gene match. Germline assignment: CDR1 LGHNA and CDR2 YSLEER. The CDR3 loop spans 15 amino acids. This CDR3 reads CASGSGTSSYNEQFF. The CDR3 region has the DNA TGCGCCAGTGGAAGCGGGACGAGCTCCTACAATGAGCAGTTCTTC.

The chain links TRBV3-1 to TRBJ2-7; D is tentatively TRBD1 or TRBD2 (5 bases each). CDR3 length: 15 amino acids. Germline-derived CDR1 and CDR2 are LGHDT and YNNKEL (reference sequence). With 0 bases removed from V and 0 bases from J, the gap between germline ends came to 9 bases. CDR3 sequence reads: CASSQEAGTSYEQYF. CDR3 nucleotide sequence: TGTGCCAGCAGCCAAGAGGCAGGGACCTCCTACGAGCAGTACTTC.

On this clonotype: This clone may be a read error of a much larger clone one base away. The chain carries TRBV28 and TRBJ2-3; D may be TRBD1 (5 bases). The end of the DNA aligns better with TRBJ1-5, so the J call may be wrong. This CDR3 has 16 amino acids. From germline, CDR1 is MDHEN and CDR2 SYDVKM. DNA for the CDR3: TGTGCCAGCAGTCCGCCAAGGACAACCATCACAGATACGCAGCATTTT. Protein: CASSPPRTTITDTQHF.

On this clonotype: One end of the junction does not line up with germline, which may come from a read error. The chain joins TRBV6-2 or TRBV6-3 to TRBJ1-5; D gene ambiguous. Germline V lookup: CDR1 MNHEY, CDR2 SVGEGT. This CDR3 comprises 13 residues. Here the CDR3 reads CASSYSNNLPQHF. DNA for the CDR3: TGTGCCAGCAGTTACTCGAACAATCTGCCCCAGCATTTT.

The genes are TRBV14 and TRBJ2-7, with D possibly TRBD2 on 7 matching bases. Germline V gene data show CDR1 as SGHDN and CDR2 as FVKESK. Trimming stripped 4 bases from V and 3 bases from J, with 16 bases between. The CDR3 is 15 residues long. The CDR3 nucleotides read TGTGCCAGCAGCCCATGGGGGGGGCGCATCTACGAGCAGTACTTC. It is translated as CASSPWGGRIYEQYF.

The sample holds many counts of this clonotype. In nucleotides, the CDR3 is TGTGCCAGCAAGACTAGCTACGAGCAGTACTTC. Residues: CASKTSYEQYF. The chain couples TRBV5-5 to TRBJ2-7; maybe TRBD2 (6 bases). The length of the CDR3 is 11 residues. In germline, CDR1 is SGHKS, CDR2 YYEKEE (reference sequence). Trimming took 6 bases from V and 3 from J, leaving 7 bases between them.

This clonotype was observed many times. The gene calls are TRBV29-1 and TRBJ2-7, with 8 bases lining up with TRBD1. Trimming removed 5 bases from V and 4 bases from J; junction bases left unmatched: 7. The CDR3 consists of 13 residues. Germline V CDR1 and CDR2: SQVTM, ANQGSEA. The CDR3 DNA reads TGCAGCGTTTCGACAGGGGCAGGGTACGAGCAGTACTTC. Protein sequence: CSVSTGAGYEQYF.

This clonotype occurred a few times. The chain couples TRBV5-1 to TRBJ1-2; 9 bases are shared with TRBD1. The germline gives CDR1 SGHRS, CDR2 YFSETQ. The CDR3 is 13 amino acids. V dropped 5 bases and J dropped 2; count of bases not matched to a gene: 1. The CDR3 DNA reads TGCGCCAGCAGGGGGACAGGGAACTATGGCTACACCTTC. Protein: CASRGTGNYGYTF. The complete variable domain, with remaining parts taken from reference TRBV5-1 and TRBJ1-2, reads KAGVTQTPRYLIKTRGQQVTLSCSPISGHRSVSWYQQTPGQGLQFLFEYFSETQRNKGNFPGRFSGRQFSNSRSEMNVSTLELGDSALYLCASRGTGNYGYTFGSGTRLTVV.

The chain uses TRBV6-5 and TRBJ1-4; TRBD1 matches at 7 bases. Trimming cost V 2 bases and J 5 bases; bases outside gene matches: 5. The CDR3 has 15 residues. Germline values: CDR1 MNHEY, CDR2 SVGAGI. As DNA, the CDR3 is TGTGCCAGCAGTTACGCGGGACAGACAAATGAAAAACTGTTTTTT. Encoded protein: CASSYAGQTNEKLFF.